The text below deals with one T cell receptor beta chain. Its antigen remains unidentified. These data originate in a study of shared clonotypes between healthy human individuals. The overall study: Per donor, CD8 memory used one plate, CD8 naive used two, CD4 memory used three and CD4 naive used three. Points from the study as a whole: Few donors restricted represented genetic and exposure-history diversity. The sampled material consisted only of blood, and tissue repertoires are likely to differ.

Genomic DNA from each subset was divided evenly over several immunoSEQ plates. This table comes from immunoSEQ multiplex PCR, and its TCRdb copy is limited to in-frame clones, with some not included. The sample records approximately 1,500,000 clones, approximately 97% being singletons. Specimen: naive CD4+ T cells sorted from blood. Subset indicated: CD45RA+ positively selected. The TCR originated in a man aged 25-40 years in good health.

The CDR3 bases are TGCGCCAGCAGCTTGGGAGGCAGTTATAGCAATCAGCCCCAGCATTTT. Translation: CASSLGGSYSNQPQHF. The V gene is TRBV5-1, the J gene TRBJ1-5; D not certain. The V gene's germline CDR1 is SGHRS and CDR2 YFSETQ. This CDR3 has 16 residues. Trimming shortened V by 0 bases and J by 0 bases, and 10 bases separated the two germline ends.